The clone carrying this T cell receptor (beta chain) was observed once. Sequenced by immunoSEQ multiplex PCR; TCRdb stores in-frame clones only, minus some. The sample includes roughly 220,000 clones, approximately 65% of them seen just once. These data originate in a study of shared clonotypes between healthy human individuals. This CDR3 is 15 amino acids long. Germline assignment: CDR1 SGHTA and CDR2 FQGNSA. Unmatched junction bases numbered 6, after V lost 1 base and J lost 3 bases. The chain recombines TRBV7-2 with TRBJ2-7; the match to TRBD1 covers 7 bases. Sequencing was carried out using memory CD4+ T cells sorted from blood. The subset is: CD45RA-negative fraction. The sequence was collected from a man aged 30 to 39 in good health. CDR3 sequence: CASSLVAQGDYEQYF. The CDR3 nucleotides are TGTGCCAGCAGCTTAGTGGCGCAGGGGGACTACGAGCAGTACTTC.